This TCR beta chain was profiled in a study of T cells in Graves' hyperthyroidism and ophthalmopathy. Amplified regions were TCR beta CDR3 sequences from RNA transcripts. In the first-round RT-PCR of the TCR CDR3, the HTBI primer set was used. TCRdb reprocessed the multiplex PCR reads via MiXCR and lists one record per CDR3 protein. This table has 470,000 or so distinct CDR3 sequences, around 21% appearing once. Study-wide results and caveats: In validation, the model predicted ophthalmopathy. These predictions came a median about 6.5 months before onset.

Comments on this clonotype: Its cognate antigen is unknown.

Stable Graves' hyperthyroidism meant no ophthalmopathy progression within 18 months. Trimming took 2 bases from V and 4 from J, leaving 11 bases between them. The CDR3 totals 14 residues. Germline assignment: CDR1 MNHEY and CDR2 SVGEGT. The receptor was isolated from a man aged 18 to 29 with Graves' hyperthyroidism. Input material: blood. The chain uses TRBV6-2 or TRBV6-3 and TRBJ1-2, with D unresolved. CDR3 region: CASSYVGGVYGYTF. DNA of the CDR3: TGTGCCAGCAGTTACGTCGGCGGGGTCTATGGCTACACCTTC.